This is a list of T cell receptor beta chains from one sample in a study of OX40 agonist ivuxolimab in advanced cancers. Assay used: immunoSEQ multiplex PCR; TCRdb lists only in-frame clones, some missing. The data hold 85,000 to 120,000 clones, with approximately 90% observed a single time. This material consisted of CD4+ or CD8+ T cells sorted from blood, taken in a trial of the OX40 agonist ivuxolimab. The receptors were sampled from an adult with an advanced solid tumor such as melanoma, head and neck, liver or kidney cancer. The CDR3 runs from the conserved cysteine through the conserved F or W. D genes are given only for firm matches. The listing skips clone size in some rows; elsewhere it reads once, few, many or a size class.

>TRBJ1-2|-|TRBD1|TRBV5-5
TGTGCCAGCAGCCCTGGACAGGGCGGCGGCTATGGCTACACCTTC
CASSPGQGGGYGYTF
>TRBJ1-2|-|-|TRBV28
TGTGCCAGCGAAGCGAGCTCACGAAACAGCTACACCTTC
CASEASSRNSYTF
>TRBJ2-7|-|-|TRBV4-1
TGCGCCAGCAGCCAACCGGACAACTCCTACGAGCAGTACTTC
CASSQPDNSYEQYF
>TRBJ1-6|-|-|TRBV11-3
TGTGCCAGCAGCTTAGAGGGAAATTCACCCCTCCACTTT
CASSLEGNSPLHF
>TRBJ1-5|-|-|TRBV30
TGTGCCTGGAACGGGCAGGGCATGGCTCAGCCCCAGCATTTT
CAWNGQGMAQPQHF
>TRBJ1-2|-|-|TRBV27
TGTGCCAGCACCCCCTCCGGGGGGACAAACGGCTACACCTTC
CASTPSGGTNGYTF
>TRBJ1-6|-|-|TRBV29-1
TGCAGCGTTGGGTCGGATTCACCCCTCCACTTT
CSVGSDSPLHF
>TRBJ1-1|few|-|TRBV5-6
TGTGCCAGCAGCTTCCTCTTTCAAGGGGGTGAAGCTTTCTTT
CASSFLFQGGEAFF
>TRBJ2-7|-|-|TRBV7-6
TGTGCCAGCAGCCCCCGGGGGGCAAACGAGCAGTACTTC
CASSPRGANEQYF
>TRBJ1-5|-|TRBD1|TRBV2
TGTGCCAGCAGCGGACAGGGGGCTCGTCAGCCCCAGCATTTT
CASSGQGARQPQHF
>TRBJ1-1|-|-|TRBV28
TGTGCCAGCAGTTTCTTGACTGAAGCTTTCTTT
CASSFLTEAFF
>TRBJ1-5|-|TRBD1|TRBV28
TGTGCCAGCAGTTCACCACAGGGGGCAATTCAGCCCCAGCATTTT
CASSSPQGAIQPQHF